These 21 T cell receptor beta chains were sequenced from one sample in a study of CD8+CD57+ T cells in acquired aplastic anemia. CDR3 and TCR beta VDJ profiling relied on genomic DNA as the template. TCRdb re-called the reads with MiXCR, one entry per CDR3 protein. This table has 100,000 to 130,000 distinct CDR3 sequences, 40% to 65% appearing once. Sample: sorted CD4+, CD8+, or CD8+CD57+ T cells (not recorded which) from PBMCs. Receptors originate from a human donor in good health, serving as a control.

In regard to this clonotype: With a much larger clone just one base away, this may be a read error. The chain couples TRBV7-3 to TRBJ2-2; D assignment may be TRBD1 or TRBD2 (5 bases each). The CDR3 length is 16 residues. The germline gives CDR1 SGHTA, CDR2 FQGTGA. CDR3 in amino acids: CVSSFGAFSDTGELFF. CDR3 DNA sequence: TGTGTCAGCAGCTTCGGGGCTTTCTCGGACACCGGGGAGCTGTTTTTT. Looking up the rest from reference TRBV7-3 and TRBJ2-2 gives the full variable domain: GAGVSQTPSNKVTEKGKYVELRCDPISGHTALYWYRQSLGQGPEFLIYFQGTGAADDSGLPNDRFFAVRPEGSVSTLKIQRTERGDSAVYLCVSSFGAFSDTGELFFGEGSRLTVL.

This clonotype was found many times. The rearrangement uses TRBV30 and TRBJ2-7; D gene uncertain. The CDR3 spans 12 residues. Looked up from germline, CDR1 is GTSNPN and CDR2 is SVGIG (reference sequence). With 2 bases removed from V and 5 bases from J, the gap between germline ends came to 10 bases. For the CDR3, the DNA is TGTGCCTGGAGTAGTTACGGAGACGAGCAGTACTTC. Protein: CAWSSYGDEQYF.

The chain links TRBV19 to TRBJ1-1, with TRBD1 matching over 8 bases. Per the germline V gene, CDR1 is LNHDA and CDR2 is SQIVND (reference sequence). The CDR3 consists of 15 residues. V shed 2 bases and J 3 bases; nucleotides not matched to a gene: 5. Here the CDR3 reads CASSITGGVDTEAFF. CDR3 DNA sequence: TGTGCCAGTAGTATAACAGGGGGAGTGGACACTGAAGCTTTCTTT.

The chain employs TRBV10-2 and TRBJ2-5, with 11 bases fitting TRBD1. Germline CDR1 is WSHSY and CDR2 is SAAADI. V lost 6 bases to trimming and J lost 5 bases; unmatched junction nucleotides: 2. The CDR3 sequence is 13 residues long. CDR3 sequence: CASRDRGRETQYF. The CDR3 region has the DNA TGCGCCAGCAGGGACAGGGGGCGGGAGACCCAGTACTTC.

This clonotype was observed at least ten times. This sequence joins TRBV20-1 and TRBJ1-2; D may be TRBD1 (6 bases). Per the germline V gene, CDR1 is DFQATT and CDR2 is SNEGSKA (reference sequence). V lost 4 bases and J 2 bases, leaving 11 bases between the germline ends. This CDR3 spans 13 amino acids. The CDR3 spells CSAIQGNNYGYTF. The CDR3 region has the DNA TGCAGTGCTATACAGGGAAACAACTATGGCTACACCTTC.

Points on this clonotype: Germline is not matched at one junction end, which may reflect a read error. The rearrangement joins TRBV5-6 to TRBJ1-3, with unresolved D. Per germline, CDR1 SGHDT and CDR2 YYEEEE. CDR3 length: 15 amino acids. The CDR3 reads CTSSLVQSSGNTIYF. Here the CDR3 DNA reads TGTACCAGCAGCTTGGTACAAAGCTCTGGAAACACCATATATTTT.

The chain combines TRBV15 with TRBJ2-7; D is perhaps TRBD1 (5 bases). CDR1 is LNHNV and CDR2 is YYDKDF in the germline V gene (reference sequence). This CDR3 spans 14 amino acids. V was pared by 0 bases and J by 2 bases, with 8 bases between. CDR3 amino acids: CATSRDGAAYEQYV. As DNA, the CDR3 is TGTGCCACCAGCAGAGATGGGGCGGCCTACGAGCAGTACGTC.

This clonotype was detected ten times or more. This rearrangement joins TRBV20-1 to TRBJ1-1; possibly TRBD1 for D (5 bases). The CDR3 spans 14 residues. Trimming cost V 3 bases and J 8 bases, with 19 bases left between them. From germline, CDR1 is DFQATT and CDR2 SNEGSKA (reference sequence). The CDR3 DNA is TGCAGTGCTAGGGTACGTGTCGGGACCGGCGAAGCTTTCTTT. Its protein product is CSARVRVGTGEAFF.

This clonotype showed up many times. CDR3 bases: TGCAGTGCTAGAGATTGGCTAGCGGGGGGGCAGAGCACAGATACGCAGTATTTT. Translated, it gives CSARDWLAGGQSTDTQYF. The V call is TRBV20-1, the J call TRBJ2-3, with 12 positions matching TRBD2. The CDR3 loop spans 18 amino acids. Unmatched junction bases numbered 7, after V lost 0 bases and J lost 0 bases. Germline V gives CDR1 DFQATT, CDR2 SNEGSKA (reference sequence).

Ten or more counts support this clonotype. The CDR3 sequence: CASSGTGLDEKLFF. Written as DNA, the CDR3 is TGTGCCAGCAGCGGGACAGGGTTGGATGAAAAACTGTTTTTT. The chain recombines TRBV9 with TRBJ1-4, with 8 bases aligning to TRBD1. Germline V gene data show CDR1 as SGDLS and CDR2 as YYNGEE. The length of the CDR3 is 14 residues. The V gene end was trimmed by 3 bases and the J gene end by 6 bases; junction bases not matched to a gene: 4.

The V gene is TRBV6-2 or TRBV6-3, the J gene TRBJ1-1; 8 nucleotides agree with TRBD1. CDR1 MNHEY and CDR2 SVGEGT come from the germline V gene. The trim removed 4 bases at V and 6 bases at J, leaving 7 bases unmatched. This CDR3 region has 14 residues. The CDR3 DNA sequence: TGTGCCAGCAGTTCCAGGGGGCCTAACGCTGAAGCTTTCTTT. Its translation is CASSSRGPNAEAFF.

This clonotype was seen ten or more times. The chain has TRBV19 and TRBJ1-5; no clear D. V was cut by 7 bases and J by 0 bases, with 10 bases left in between. CDR1 is LNHDA and CDR2 is SQIVND in the germline V gene (reference sequence). The CDR3 contains 14 residues. CDR3 region: CASTLGYSNQPQHF. The CDR3 DNA is TGTGCCAGTACTCTAGGATATAGCAATCAGCCCCAGCATTTT.

This clonotype was detected many times. The chain combines TRBV6-1 with TRBJ1-5, with unresolved D. This CDR3 has 16 amino acids. V gave up 3 bases and J gave up 1 base, with 13 bases separating them. CDR1 is MNHNS, CDR2 SASEGT, per germline. CDR3 in amino acids: CASSDVTGSSNQPQHF. The CDR3 region has the DNA TGTGCCAGCAGTGATGTGACGGGGTCCAGCAATCAGCCCCAGCATTTT.

V is TRBV15 and J is TRBJ2-1; 10 bases match TRBD2. After removal of 0 bases from V and 4 bases from J, the junction contained 6 bases not matched to a gene. The CDR3 loop spans 17 amino acids. Germline CDR1 is LNHNV and CDR2 is YYDKDF (reference sequence). The CDR3 DNA is TGTGCCACCAGCAGAGAAAAAGCGGGAGGGCAATACAATGAGCAGTTCTTC. This sequence encodes CATSREKAGGQYNEQFF.

The CDR3 spells CASSIDRVRTGELFF. The CDR3 DNA reads TGTGCCAGTAGTATCGACAGGGTGAGGACCGGGGAGCTGTTTTTT. The genes are TRBV19 and TRBJ2-2, with 7 nucleotides matching TRBD1. V trimming: 3 bases; J trimming: 5 bases; junction bases outside the gene matches: 6. Germline CDR1 is LNHDA and CDR2 is SQIVND (reference sequence). The CDR3 totals 15 residues.

V gene TRBV10-1 combines with J gene TRBJ2-7; maybe TRBD2 (6 bases). Germline V gene lookup returns CDR1 WNHNN and CDR2 SYGVQD (reference sequence). This CDR3 is built from 13 residues. V lost 6 bases, J lost 0 bases, and 9 bases lay in between. In DNA form, the CDR3 reads TGCGCCAGCAGGAACGGGAGCTCCTACGAGCAGTACTTC. Translating gives CASRNGSSYEQYF.

A single count supports this clonotype. With a much larger clone just one base away, this may be a read error. This chain connects TRBV16 to TRBJ2-1; D not certain. The CDR3 is 13 amino acids. The germline V gene has CDR1 KGHSY and CDR2 FQNENV. Written as DNA, the CDR3 is TGTGCCAGCAGCCAATCGGCCTCCAATGAGCAGTCCTTC. Translating gives CASSQSASNEQSF.

The chain carries TRBV20-1 and TRBJ2-7, with TRBD1 identical over 8 bases. J lost 4 bases, V lost 4 bases, and 9 bases had no gene match. Germline V gives CDR1 DFQATT, CDR2 SNEGSKA (reference sequence). There are 14 residues in the CDR3. The CDR3 sequence is CSAIPTGAAYEQYF. In DNA form, the CDR3 reads TGCAGTGCTATACCGACAGGGGCAGCATACGAGCAGTACTTC.

The chain uses TRBV4-1 and TRBJ1-5; 8 bases are a match to TRBD1. This CDR3 is built from 15 residues. Germline CDR1 is MGHRA and CDR2 is YSYEKL. V was clipped by 1 base and J by 5 bases; unmatched bases: 4. The CDR3 nucleotides read TGCGCCAGCAGCCAAGGACAGGGGATGGATCAGCCCCAGCATTTT. Amino acid sequence: CASSQGQGMDQPQHF.

This clonotype was observed a few times. This clone may be a read error of a much larger clone one base away. The chain is built from TRBV12-3 or TRBV12-4 and TRBJ2-1, with TRBD2 matching 7 bases. This CDR3 has 14 amino acids. The CDR3 protein is CASSSDAGENEQSF. Here the CDR3 DNA reads TGTGCCAGCAGTTCCGACGCGGGGGAGAATGAGCAGTCCTTC.

In the case of this clonotype: Given a much more abundant clone one base away, this may be a read error. The V call is TRBV19, the J call TRBJ2-5, with 8 positions matching TRBD1. Trimming at V came to 4 bases and at J to 4 bases, leaving 14 bases not matched to a gene. The CDR3 length is 17 residues. CDR1 LNHDA and CDR2 SQIVND come from the germline V gene (reference sequence). CDR3 bases: TGTGCCAGTAGTAGACAGGGGCTAAACGATTTGGGAGAGACCCAGTACTTC. Translating gives CASSRQGLNDLGETQYF.